This T cell receptor (beta chain) is from a study of radiotherapy plus CTLA-4 blockade in lung cancer. V shed 4 bases and J 5 bases; nucleotides not matched to a gene: 10. The CDR3 contains 15 residues. CDR1 MDHEN and CDR2 SYDVKM come from the germline V gene. Notes on this clone: The antigen is not known.

This table comes from immunoSEQ multiplex PCR, and its TCRdb copy is limited to in-frame clones, with some not included. The sample lists 100,000 to 150,000 clones, approximately 90% occurring once. Overall study findings and caveats: After radiotherapy and ipilimumab, tumor-derived clones expanded in peripheral blood.

Sequences were derived from peripheral blood, sampled from a patient treated with radiotherapy plus ipilimumab. This chain uses TRBV28 with TRBJ2-5; 7 positions agree with TRBD2. This TCR was recovered from a human donor with non-small cell lung cancer that progressed on radiotherapy plus ipilimumab. The CDR3 DNA reads as TGTGCCAGCAGTTCTCTGAGGGAGGGCCGGGAGACCCAGTACTTC. Amino acid sequence: CASSSLREGRETQYF.